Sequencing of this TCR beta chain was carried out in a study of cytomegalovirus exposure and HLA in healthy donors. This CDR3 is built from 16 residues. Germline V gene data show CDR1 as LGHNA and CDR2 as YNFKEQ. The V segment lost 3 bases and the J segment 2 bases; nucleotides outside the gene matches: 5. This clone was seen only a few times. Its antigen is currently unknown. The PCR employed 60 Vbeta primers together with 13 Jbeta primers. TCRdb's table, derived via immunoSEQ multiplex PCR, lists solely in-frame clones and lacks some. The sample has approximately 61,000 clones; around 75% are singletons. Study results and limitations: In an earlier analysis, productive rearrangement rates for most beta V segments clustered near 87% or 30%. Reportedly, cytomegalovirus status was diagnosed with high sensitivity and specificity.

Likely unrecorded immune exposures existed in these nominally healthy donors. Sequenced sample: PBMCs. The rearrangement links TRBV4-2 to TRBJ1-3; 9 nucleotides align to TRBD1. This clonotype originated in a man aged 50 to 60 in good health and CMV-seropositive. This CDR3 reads CASSQTGGRTGNTIYF. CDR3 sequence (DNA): TGTGCCAGCAGCCAGACAGGGGGTCGAACTGGAAACACCATATATTTT.